The present entry profiles one TCR beta chain with its context. The antigen remains unidentified. The data belong to a study of CD8+ T cells in alopecia areata. Study summary: Oral tofacitinib, 5 to 10 mg twice daily, was given in an open-label trial.

Extracted RNA was reverse transcribed into cDNA, the sequencing template. This table comes from immunoSEQ multiplex PCR, and its TCRdb copy is limited to in-frame clones, with some not included. The sample lists more than 90,000 clones, approximately 63% occurring once. General study findings and limits: For patients receiving tofacitinib, scalp clonality and expanded CD8+ clones among the top 100 significantly decreased.

Germline V CDR1 and CDR2: MGHDK, SYGVNS. This CDR3 region has 15 residues. Losses at the gene ends were 6 bases for V and 5 bases for J; bases not matched to a gene: 9. Indicated treatment: oral pan-JAK inhibitor, 5-10 mg twice daily. Alopecia areata patients gave lesional scalp punch biopsies and peripheral blood samples. The rearrangement links TRBV25-1 to TRBJ2-1; 8 bases agree with TRBD2. The TCR comes from a human donor with alopecia areata. This specimen consisted of CD8+ T cells sorted from blood, obtained between weeks 55 and 65, from a patient treated with tofacitinib. The CDR3: CASSLRGGYNNEQFF. The DNA for the CDR3 is TGTGCCAGCAGCCTCCGCGGGGGGTACAACAATGAGCAGTTCTTC. Full variable domain (remainder filled in from reference TRBV25-1 and TRBJ2-1): EADIYQTPRYLVIGTGKKITLECSQTMGHDKMYWYQQDPGMELHLIHYSYGVNSTEKGDLSSESTVSRIRTEHFPLTLESARPSHTSQYLCASSLRGGYNNEQFFGPGTRLTVL.